The clone carrying this TCR beta chain was seen a few times. CDR3 length: 15 amino acids. In germline, CDR1 is SGHTA, CDR2 FQGNSA. Unmatched junction bases numbered 4, after V lost 5 bases and J lost 7 bases. The data were obtained in a study of blood T cells in healthy people across ages. Whole-study context: The template switching approach captured approximately one barcoded beta molecule for every two T cells.

Primers used in a second PCR of roughly 6 to 12 cycles were a sample-barcoded 5' primer and a J-beta primer mix. Each CDR3 protein gets one entry after TCRdb re-called the 5' RACE reads with MiXCR. The table has around 1.5 million distinct CDR3 sequences, 55% to 75% seen once. The clonotype originates from a man aged 18 to 35 in good health. The gene calls are TRBV7-2 and TRBJ2-4, with 14 bases lining up with TRBD2. Sequenced sample: blood. For the CDR3, the DNA is TGTGCCAGCAGCCGACTAGCGGGAGGGGGGAACATTCAGTACTTC. It is translated as CASSRLAGGGNIQYF.